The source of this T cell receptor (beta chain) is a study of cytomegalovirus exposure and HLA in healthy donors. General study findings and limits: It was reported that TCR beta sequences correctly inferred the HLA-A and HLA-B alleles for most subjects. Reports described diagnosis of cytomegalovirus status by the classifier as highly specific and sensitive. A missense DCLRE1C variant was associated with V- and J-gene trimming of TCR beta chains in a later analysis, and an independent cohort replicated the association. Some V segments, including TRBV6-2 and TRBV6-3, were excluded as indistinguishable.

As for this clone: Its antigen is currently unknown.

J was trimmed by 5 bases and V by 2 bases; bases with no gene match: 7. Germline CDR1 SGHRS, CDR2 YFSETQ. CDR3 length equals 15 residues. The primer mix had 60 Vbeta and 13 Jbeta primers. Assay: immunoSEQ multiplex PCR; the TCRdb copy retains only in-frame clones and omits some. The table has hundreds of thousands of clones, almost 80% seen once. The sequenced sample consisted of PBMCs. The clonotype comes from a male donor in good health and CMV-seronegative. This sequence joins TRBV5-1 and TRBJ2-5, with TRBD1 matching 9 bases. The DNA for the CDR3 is TGCGCCAGCAGCTTTGAACAGGGGGCCCGGGAGACCCAGTACTTC. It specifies CASSFEQGARETQYF.